One sample yielded the 27 T cell receptor beta chains listed below, sequenced in a study of OX40 agonist ivuxolimab in advanced cancers. Only in-frame clones appear in the TCRdb table, and some are missing; sequencing was by immunoSEQ multiplex PCR. The sample carries approximately 35,000 clones, about 74% recorded once. The sequencing here drew on CD4+ or CD8+ T cells sorted from blood, taken in a trial of the OX40 agonist ivuxolimab. These receptors were obtained from an adult with an advanced solid tumor such as melanoma, head and neck, liver or kidney cancer.

This clone was recorded a few times. The genes are TRBV4-1 and TRBJ1-1; D is unresolved. Trimming shortened V by 4 bases and J by 2 bases, and 11 bases separated the two germline ends. This CDR3 region has 14 residues. Looked up from germline, CDR1 is MGHRA and CDR2 is YSYEKL. CDR3 sequence (DNA): TGCGCCAGCAGCCTGCAAGAAAGTAACACTGAAGCTTTCTTT. Translating gives CASSLQESNTEAFF.

As regards this clone: Distinct nucleotide sequences in the sample also encode this CDR3. V and J are TRBV30 and TRBJ1-2; TRBD1 aligns across 12 bases. There are 14 residues in the CDR3. Germline CDR1 is GTSNPN and CDR2 is SVGIG (reference sequence). The V segment lost 1 base and the J segment 7 bases; nucleotides outside the gene matches: 4. The chain's CDR3 is CAWSAGQGAGGYTF. The CDR3 DNA is TGTGCCTGGAGTGCGGGACAGGGGGCGGGTGGCTACACCTTC.

V and J are TRBV2 and TRBJ1-1; 9 nucleotides agree with TRBD1. Unmatched junction bases numbered 9, after V lost 6 bases and J lost 1 base. Germline V gives CDR1 SNHLY, CDR2 FYNNEI. CDR3 length: 16 amino acids. The DNA of the CDR3 is TGTGCCAGCAGCCCGGGACAGGGTAGAAGGAACACTGAAGCTTTCTTT. Its protein is CASSPGQGRRNTEAFF.

V usage is TRBV7-9 and J usage is TRBJ2-7, with D unresolved. Germline V CDR1 and CDR2: SEHNR, FQNEAQ (reference sequence). CDR3 length equals 13 residues. V gave up 5 bases and J gave up 4 bases, with 12 bases separating them. CDR3 DNA: TGTGCCAGCAGCCGTGACGGCCCTTACGAGCAGTACTTC. This encodes CASSRDGPYEQYF. Full variable domain (outside the CDR3, taken from reference TRBV7-9 and TRBJ2-7): DTGVSQNPRHKITKRGQNVTFRCDPISEHNRLYWYRQTLGQGPEFLTYFQNEAQLEKSRLLSDRFSAERPKGSFSTLEIQRTEQGDSAMYLCASSRDGPYEQYFGPGTRLTVT.

V usage is TRBV5-1 and J usage is TRBJ1-1; D is possibly TRBD1 (5 bases). The CDR3 loop spans 14 amino acids. V lost 0 bases and J 4 bases, leaving 10 bases between the germline ends. The germline CDR1 and CDR2 sequences are SGHRS and YFSETQ. DNA of the CDR3: TGCGCCAGCAGCTTGGTGGGGGAGAGCACTGAAGCTTTCTTT. It translates to CASSLVGESTEAFF.

The chain has TRBV7-9 and TRBJ1-2, with unresolved D. V lost 2 bases, J lost 4 bases, and 11 bases lay in between. CDR1 and CDR2 (germline): SEHNR, FQNEAQ (reference sequence). This CDR3 spans 14 amino acids. The CDR3 here is CASSLQSTSYGYTF. The CDR3, as DNA: TGTGCCAGCAGCTTACAGAGTACGAGCTATGGCTACACCTTC.

The chain carries TRBV19 and TRBJ2-7; 12 positions agree with TRBD1. Germline CDR1 and CDR2: LNHDA and SQIVND (reference sequence). This CDR3 is built from 15 residues. The trim removed 5 bases at V and 7 bases at J, leaving 9 bases unmatched. CDR3 nucleotides: TGTGCCAGTAGTTCCGCCGGGACAGGGGGCGGTGAGCAGTACTTC. Translated, it gives CASSSAGTGGGEQYF. The full variable domain, with the rest looked up from reference TRBV19 and TRBJ2-7, is DGGITQSPKYLFRKEGQNVTLSCEQNLNHDAMYWYRQDPGQGLRLIYYSQIVNDFQKGDIAEGYSVSREKKESFPLTVTSAQKNPTAFYLCASSSAGTGGGEQYFGPGTRLTVT.

The chain employs TRBV4-1 and TRBJ1-1; 12 bases are shared with TRBD1. This CDR3 contains 14 residues. Looked up from germline, CDR1 is MGHRA and CDR2 is YSYEKL. J was trimmed by 6 bases and V by 4 bases; bases with no gene match: 3. The CDR3 nucleotides read TGCGCCAGCAGCCGGGACAGGGGGCCCGCTGAAGCTTTCTTT. This codes for CASSRDRGPAEAFF.

This clone was detected only a few times. The chain is built from TRBV5-1 and TRBJ2-1, with D unresolved. The germline V gene encodes CDR1 SGHRS and CDR2 YFSETQ. The CDR3 has 12 amino acids. Trimming removed 4 bases from V and 7 bases from J, with 9 bases in between. The CDR3: CASSRSWNEQFF. Written as DNA, the CDR3 is TGCGCCAGCAGCCGGTCCTGGAATGAGCAGTTCTTC. Drawing the rest from reference TRBV5-1 and TRBJ2-1, the complete variable domain is KAGVTQTPRYLIKTRGQQVTLSCSPISGHRSVSWYQQTPGQGLQFLFEYFSETQRNKGNFPGRFSGRQFSNSRSEMNVSTLELGDSALYLCASSRSWNEQFFGPGTRLTVL.

This chain joins TRBV6-1 and TRBJ1-4; D gene ambiguous. V was shortened by 6 bases and J by 13 bases, with 21 bases between the two germline ends. This CDR3 region has 14 residues. In germline, CDR1 is MNHNS, CDR2 SASEGT. The CDR3 nucleotides are TGTGCCAGCAGGATACTAGACCTTACGGAAGGACTGTTTTTT. It specifies CASRILDLTEGLFF.

The chain carries TRBV7-8 and TRBJ1-1; D is uncertain. The CDR3 has 12 amino acids. Trimming took 3 bases from V and 0 from J, leaving 2 bases between them. Germline CDR1 reads SGHVS; CDR2 reads FQNEAQ. The CDR3 nucleotides read TGTGCCAGCAGCTTGGTGAACACTGAAGCTTTCTTT. The encoded protein is CASSLVNTEAFF.

V gene TRBV27 combines with J gene TRBJ2-1, with a possible D match to TRBD2 (6 bases). Trimming shortened V by 8 bases and J by 6 bases, and 20 bases separated the two germline ends. From germline, CDR1 is MNHEY and CDR2 SMNVEV (reference sequence). This CDR3 is 15 amino acids long. CDR3 sequence: CASASAGLPGNEQFF. The CDR3 bases are TGTGCCAGCGCCTCTGCGGGACTCCCCGGCAATGAGCAGTTCTTC.

This chain joins TRBV19 and TRBJ1-2; TRBD1 aligns across 7 bases. The CDR3 sequence is 13 residues long. Germline CDR1 is LNHDA and CDR2 is SQIVND (reference sequence). V was clipped by 3 bases and J by 8 bases; unmatched bases: 6. In nucleotides, the CDR3 is TGTGCCAGTAGTATTGGAGGGGGCCAGGGCTACACCTTC. Protein product: CASSIGGGQGYTF.

The chain uses TRBV19 and TRBJ1-2; TRBD1 might be the D (5 bases). Trimming removed 3 bases from V and 4 bases from J, with 9 bases in between. The CDR3 has 13 residues. Germline assignment: CDR1 LNHDA and CDR2 SQIVND (reference sequence). The CDR3, as DNA: TGTGCCAGTAGTATTGGAGGGGCCTATGGCTACACCTTC. It translates to CASSIGGAYGYTF.

Concerning this clone: The same CDR3 is also encoded by other DNA sequences in this sample. The chain combines TRBV10-3 with TRBJ1-5; weak D call: TRBD1 (6 bases). Trimming shortened V by 6 bases and J by 2 bases, and 14 bases separated the two germline ends. The CDR3 loop spans 15 amino acids. Looked up from germline, CDR1 is ENHRY and CDR2 is SYGVKD. CDR3 sequence reads: CAIRHDRSGNQPQHF. For the CDR3, the DNA is TGTGCCATCAGGCACGACAGGAGTGGCAATCAGCCCCAGCATTTT.

This rearrangement joins TRBV30 to TRBJ1-6; D not resolved. CDR1 is GTSNPN and CDR2 is SVGIG in the germline V gene (reference sequence). The CDR3 is 15 amino acids. V was trimmed by 7 bases and J by 0 bases, leaving 13 bases between them. CDR3 loop: CASPRGSSYNSPLHF. CDR3 sequence (DNA): TGTGCCTCCCCGAGAGGCAGCTCCTATAATTCACCCCTCCACTTT.

This clone occurred once. V is TRBV2 and J is TRBJ2-3; D gene ambiguous. This CDR3 comprises 11 residues. The V gene lost 5 bases and the J gene lost 8 bases, with 8 bases spanning the gap. The germline CDR1 and CDR2 sequences are SNHLY and FYNNEI. CDR3 protein: CASSPEITQYF. The DNA for the CDR3 is TGTGCCAGCAGTCCAGAGATTACGCAGTATTTT.

This chain uses TRBV10-1 with TRBJ1-2; 12 nucleotides line up with TRBD1. CDR3 length: 14 residues. Trimming at V came to 6 bases and at J to 4 bases, leaving 3 bases not matched to a gene. Germline CDR1 is WNHNN and CDR2 is SYGVQD (reference sequence). As DNA, the CDR3 is TGCGCCAGCAGCCCGGGACAGGGGGCCTATGGCTACACCTTC. Its translation is CASSPGQGAYGYTF.

The chain uses TRBV7-4 and TRBJ1-1; 7 bases fit TRBD1. With 6 bases clipped from V and 4 bases from J, the junction kept 8 bases outside the gene matches. The CDR3 totals 14 residues. The germline V gene has CDR1 SGHVT and CDR2 SQSDAQ. The DNA of the CDR3 is TGTGCCAGCAGGGTTAGGGGGCATGGCACTGAAGCTTTCTTT. It specifies CASRVRGHGTEAFF.

The V and J genes are TRBV7-8 and TRBJ2-6, with D uncertain. The CDR3 runs to 15 residues. Trimming left V 2 bases short and J 1 base short, with 6 bases between. The germline gives CDR1 SGHVS, CDR2 FQNEAQ. The CDR3 region is CASSLKLSGANVLTF. As DNA, the CDR3 is TGTGCCAGCAGCTTAAAATTGTCTGGGGCCAACGTCCTGACTTTC.

V usage is TRBV5-1 and J usage is TRBJ2-3, with TRBD1 matching 8 bases. After removal of 0 bases from V and 5 bases from J, the junction contained 8 bases not matched to a gene. CDR1 SGHRS and CDR2 YFSETQ come from the germline V gene. The CDR3 is 16 amino acids. For the CDR3, the DNA is TGCGCCAGCAGCTTGGGAGGACAGGGCAGAGGAGATACGCAGTATTTT. As protein: CASSLGGQGRGDTQYF.

The rearrangement uses TRBV12-5 and TRBJ1-5; 7 bases fit TRBD1. Germline V gene lookup returns CDR1 LGHNT and CDR2 FRNRAP. The CDR3 is made up of 14 amino acids. J was trimmed by 4 bases and V by 5 bases; bases with no gene match: 5. Here the CDR3 reads CASGKGQNNQPQHF. The CDR3 DNA reads TGTGCTAGTGGTAAGGGACAGAATAATCAGCCCCAGCATTTT.

This clone occurred a few times. The V call is TRBV2, the J call TRBJ1-5; 7 bases are a match to TRBD1. With 6 bases clipped from V and 7 bases from J, the junction kept 6 bases outside the gene matches. Germline V gene sequence: CDR1 SNHLY, CDR2 FYNNEI. The CDR3 extends over 13 amino acids. CDR3 DNA sequence: TGTGCCAGCAGGTTTGACAGGGAACAGCCCCAGCATTTT. Translated: CASRFDREQPQHF.

V and J are TRBV6-1 and TRBJ1-6; TRBD1 might be the D (6 bases). Germline CDR1 reads MNHNS; CDR2 reads SASEGT. The V end was cut by 4 bases, the J end by 9 bases, with 19 bases between. This CDR3 has 16 amino acids. CDR3 amino acids: CASSGGGQGIRSPLHF. The CDR3 DNA reads TGTGCCAGCAGTGGTGGGGGGCAGGGTATCCGTTCACCCCTCCACTTT.

This clone qualifies as medium-sized. The chain is built from TRBV27 and TRBJ1-2; no reliable D call. CDR3 length: 13 amino acids. Germline assignment: CDR1 MNHEY and CDR2 SMNVEV (reference sequence). The germline V and J ends were trimmed by 1 base and 4 bases, with 7 bases remaining between them. The CDR3 nucleotides are TGTGCCAGCAGTTTATACGGATTCTATGGCTACACCTTC. Protein: CASSLYGFYGYTF.

The rearrangement links TRBV5-1 to TRBJ1-2, with 7 bases that match TRBD1. Looked up from germline, CDR1 is SGHRS and CDR2 is YFSETQ. This CDR3 contains 15 residues. The junction had 8 bases not matched to a gene; V was cut back by 3 bases and J by 3 bases. In DNA, the CDR3 is TGCGCCAGCAGCTCGGGACAGCCAGGGGACTATGGCTACACCTTC. Protein product: CASSSGQPGDYGYTF.

This chain joins TRBV5-8 and TRBJ1-6; TRBD1 aligns across 9 bases. Germline assignment: CDR1 SGHTS and CDR2 YDEGEE. The V gene end was trimmed by 1 base and the J gene end by 7 bases; junction bases not matched to a gene: 6. The CDR3 loop spans 16 amino acids. In DNA, the CDR3 is TGTGCCAGCAGCTTGTTGCGACAGGGGGTAAATTCACCCCTCCACTTT. This codes for CASSLLRQGVNSPLHF.